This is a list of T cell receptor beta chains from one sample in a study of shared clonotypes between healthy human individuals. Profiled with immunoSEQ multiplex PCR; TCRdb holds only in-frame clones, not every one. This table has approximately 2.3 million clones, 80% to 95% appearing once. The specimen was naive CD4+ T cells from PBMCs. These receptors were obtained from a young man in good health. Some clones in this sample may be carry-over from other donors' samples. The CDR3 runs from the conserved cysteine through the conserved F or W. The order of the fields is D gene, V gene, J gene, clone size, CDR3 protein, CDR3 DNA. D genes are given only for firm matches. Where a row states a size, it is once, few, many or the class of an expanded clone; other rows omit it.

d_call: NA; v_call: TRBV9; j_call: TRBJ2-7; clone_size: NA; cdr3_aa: CASSIRPGLTYEQYF; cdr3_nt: TGTGCCAGCAGCATCCGACCCGGCCTAACCTACGAGCAGTACTTC
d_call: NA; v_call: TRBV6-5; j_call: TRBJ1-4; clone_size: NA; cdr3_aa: CASSYQASGEKLFF; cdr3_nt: TGTGCCAGCAGTTACCAGGCCTCGGGTGAAAAACTGTTTTTT
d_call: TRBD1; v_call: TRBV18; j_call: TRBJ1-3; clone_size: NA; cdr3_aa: CASSPGTAGGNTIYF; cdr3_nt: TGTGCCAGCTCACCAGGGACAGCTGGAGGAAACACCATATATTTT
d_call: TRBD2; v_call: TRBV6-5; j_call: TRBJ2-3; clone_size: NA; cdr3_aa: CASSYTSGLGGTQYF; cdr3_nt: TGTGCCAGCAGTTACACTAGCGGCCTGGGGGGTACGCAGTATTTT
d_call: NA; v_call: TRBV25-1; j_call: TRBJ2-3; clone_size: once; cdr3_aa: CASSDFDLSTDTQYF; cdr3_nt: TGTGCCAGCAGTGACTTCGATTTATCCACAGATACGCAGTATTTT
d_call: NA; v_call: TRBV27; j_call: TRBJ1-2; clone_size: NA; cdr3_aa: CASRQTHGVAYGYTF; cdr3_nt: TGTGCCAGCAGACAAACACACGGGGTGGCGTATGGCTACACCTTC
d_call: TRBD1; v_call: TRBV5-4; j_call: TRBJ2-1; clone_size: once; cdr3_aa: CASSETGGSYNEQFF; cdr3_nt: TGTGCCAGCAGCGAGACAGGGGGGTCCTACAATGAGCAGTTCTTC
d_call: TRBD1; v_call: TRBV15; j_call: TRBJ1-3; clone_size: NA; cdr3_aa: CATSRVGQGSFGNTIYF; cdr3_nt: TGTGCCACCAGCAGAGTAGGACAGGGGAGTTTCGGAAACACCATATATTTT
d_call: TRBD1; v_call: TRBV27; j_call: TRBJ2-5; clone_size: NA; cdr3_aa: CASRGTGTGEETQYF; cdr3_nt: TGTGCCAGCAGAGGCACCGGGACAGGGGAAGAGACCCAGTACTTC
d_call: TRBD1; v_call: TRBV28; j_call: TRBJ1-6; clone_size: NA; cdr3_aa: CASSSPGQGDSPLHF; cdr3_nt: TGTGCCAGCAGTTCCCCGGGACAGGGCGATTCACCCCTCCACTTT
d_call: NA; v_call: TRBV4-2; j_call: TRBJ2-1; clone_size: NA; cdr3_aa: CASSLGREQFF; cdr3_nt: TGTGCCAGCAGCCTGGGACGCGAGCAGTTCTTC
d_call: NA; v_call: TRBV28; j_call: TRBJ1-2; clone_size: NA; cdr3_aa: CASVTSHRAGYTF; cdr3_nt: TGTGCCAGCGTTACATCCCACAGGGCTGGCTACACCTTC
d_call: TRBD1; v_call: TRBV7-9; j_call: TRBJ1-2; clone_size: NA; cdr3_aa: CASSFPGTAYGYTF; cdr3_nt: TGTGCCAGCAGCTTCCCCGGGACAGCCTATGGCTACACCTTC
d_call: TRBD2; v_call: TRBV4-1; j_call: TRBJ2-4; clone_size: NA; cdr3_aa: CASSPTAGLAGGDGSKNIQYF; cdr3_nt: TGCGCCAGCAGCCCCACGGCCGGGCTAGCGGGAGGGGATGGGTCCAAAAACATTCAGTACTTC
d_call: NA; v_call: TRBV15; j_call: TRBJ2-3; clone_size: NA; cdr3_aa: CATSRDEEDTQYF; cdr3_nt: TGTGCCACCAGCAGAGATGAAGAAGATACGCAGTATTTT
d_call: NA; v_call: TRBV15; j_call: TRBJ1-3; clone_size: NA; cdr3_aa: CATSLRVSGNTIYF; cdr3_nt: TGTGCCACCAGCCTGAGAGTCTCTGGAAACACCATATATTTT
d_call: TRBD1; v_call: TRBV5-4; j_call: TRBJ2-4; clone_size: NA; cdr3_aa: CASSQDRARGNIQYF; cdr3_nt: TGTGCCAGCAGCCAGGACAGGGCCCGCGGAAACATTCAGTACTTC
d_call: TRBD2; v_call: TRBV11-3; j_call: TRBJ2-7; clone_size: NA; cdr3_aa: CASSLGSGRSHEQYF; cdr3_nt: TGTGCCAGCAGCTTAGGCAGCGGGAGGAGCCACGAGCAGTACTTC
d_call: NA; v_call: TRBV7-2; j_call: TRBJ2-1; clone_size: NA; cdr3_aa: CASTQSLDGSYNEQFF; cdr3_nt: TGTGCCAGCACCCAATCCCTGGACGGCTCCTACAATGAGCAGTTCTTC
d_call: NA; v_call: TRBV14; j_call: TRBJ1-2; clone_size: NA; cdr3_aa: CASSLRTRDTAGYTF; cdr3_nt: TGTGCCAGCAGCCTGCGCACCCGGGACACGGCCGGCTACACCTTC
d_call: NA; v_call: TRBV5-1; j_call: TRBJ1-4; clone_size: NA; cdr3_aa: CASSLDVSRRGEKLFF; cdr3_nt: TGCGCCAGCAGCTTGGATGTTTCGAGGCGCGGTGAAAAACTGTTTTTT
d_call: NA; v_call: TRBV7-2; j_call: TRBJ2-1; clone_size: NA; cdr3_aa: CASSKKAGDEQFF; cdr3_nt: TGTGCCAGCAGCAAAAAAGCGGGCGATGAGCAGTTCTTC
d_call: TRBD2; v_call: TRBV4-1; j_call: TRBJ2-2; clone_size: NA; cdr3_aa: CASSQVLSGLAGGIGELFF; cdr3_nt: TGCGCCAGCAGCCAAGTTCTCTCTGGACTAGCGGGAGGTATCGGGGAGCTGTTTTTT